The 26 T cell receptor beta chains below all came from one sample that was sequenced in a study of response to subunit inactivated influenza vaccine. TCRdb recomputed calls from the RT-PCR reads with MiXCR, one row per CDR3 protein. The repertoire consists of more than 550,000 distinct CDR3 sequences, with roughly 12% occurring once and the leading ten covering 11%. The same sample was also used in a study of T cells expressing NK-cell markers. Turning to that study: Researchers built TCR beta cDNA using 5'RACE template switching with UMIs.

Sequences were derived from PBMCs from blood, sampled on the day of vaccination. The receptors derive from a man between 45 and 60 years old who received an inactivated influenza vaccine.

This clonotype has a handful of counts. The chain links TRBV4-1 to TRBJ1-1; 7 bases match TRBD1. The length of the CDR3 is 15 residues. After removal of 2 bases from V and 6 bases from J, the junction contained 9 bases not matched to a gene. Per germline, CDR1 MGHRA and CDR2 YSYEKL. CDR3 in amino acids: CASSQRTGNSPEAFF. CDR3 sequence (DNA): TGCGCCAGCAGCCAACGGACAGGAAACTCTCCTGAAGCTTTCTTT.

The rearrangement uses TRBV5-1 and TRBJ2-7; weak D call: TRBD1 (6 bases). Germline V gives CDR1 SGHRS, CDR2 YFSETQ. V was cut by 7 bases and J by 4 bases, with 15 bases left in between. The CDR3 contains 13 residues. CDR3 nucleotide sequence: TGCGCCAGCGCTAGGGACAACAAATACGAGCAGTACTTC. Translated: CASARDNKYEQYF.

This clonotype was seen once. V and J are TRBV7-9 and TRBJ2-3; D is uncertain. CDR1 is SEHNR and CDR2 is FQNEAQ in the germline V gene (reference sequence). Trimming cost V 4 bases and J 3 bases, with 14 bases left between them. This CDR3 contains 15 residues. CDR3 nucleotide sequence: TGTGCCAGCAGCTCCCCGGCAGAACATACAGATACGCAGTATTTT. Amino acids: CASSSPAEHTDTQYF.

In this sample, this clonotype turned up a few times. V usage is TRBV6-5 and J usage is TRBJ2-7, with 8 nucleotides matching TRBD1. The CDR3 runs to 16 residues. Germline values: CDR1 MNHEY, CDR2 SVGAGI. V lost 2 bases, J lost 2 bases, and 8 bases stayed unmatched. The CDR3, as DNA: TGTGCCAGCAGTTACGGCGTAGGGACAGGAGCCTACGAGCAGTACTTC. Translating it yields CASSYGVGTGAYEQYF.

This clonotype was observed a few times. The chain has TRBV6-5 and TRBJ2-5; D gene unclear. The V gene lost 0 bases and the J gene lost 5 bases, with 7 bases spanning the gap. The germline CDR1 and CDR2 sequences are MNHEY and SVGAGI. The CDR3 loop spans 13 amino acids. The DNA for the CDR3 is TGTGCCAGCAGTTACTCTATCTCCGAGACCCAGTACTTC. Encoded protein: CASSYSISETQYF.

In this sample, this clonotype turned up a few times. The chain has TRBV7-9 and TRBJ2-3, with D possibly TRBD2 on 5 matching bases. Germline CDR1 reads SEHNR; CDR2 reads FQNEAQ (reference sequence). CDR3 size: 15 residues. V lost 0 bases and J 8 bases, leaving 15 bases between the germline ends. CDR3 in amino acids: CASSLARTFLGTQYF. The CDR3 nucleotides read TGTGCCAGCAGCTTAGCCCGGACTTTTTTGGGTACGCAGTATTTT.

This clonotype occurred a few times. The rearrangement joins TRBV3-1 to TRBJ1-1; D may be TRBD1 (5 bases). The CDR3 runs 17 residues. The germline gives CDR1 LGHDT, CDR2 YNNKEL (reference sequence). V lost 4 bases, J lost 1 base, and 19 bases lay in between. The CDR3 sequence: CASSPDWFTDRNTEAFF. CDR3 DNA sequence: TGTGCCAGCAGCCCCGACTGGTTCACAGACAGGAACACTGAAGCTTTCTTT.

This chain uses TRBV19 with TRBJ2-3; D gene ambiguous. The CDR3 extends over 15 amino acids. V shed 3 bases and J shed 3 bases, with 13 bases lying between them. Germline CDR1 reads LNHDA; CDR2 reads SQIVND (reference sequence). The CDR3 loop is CASSMFFAGTDTQYF. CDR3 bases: TGTGCCAGTAGTATGTTTTTCGCAGGTACAGATACGCAGTATTTT.

The CDR3 sequence is CASSSRTENEKLFF. In nucleotides, the CDR3 is TGTGCCAGCAGCTCGAGGACAGAGAATGAAAAACTGTTTTTT. The chain couples TRBV7-9 to TRBJ1-4, with a possible D match to TRBD1 (6 bases). The CDR3 spans 14 residues. V gave up 4 bases and J gave up 5 bases, with 11 bases separating them. Germline values: CDR1 SEHNR, CDR2 FQNEAQ (reference sequence). The variable domain in full, with the rest retrieved from reference TRBV7-9 and TRBJ1-4, is DTGVSQNPRHKITKRGQNVTFRCDPISEHNRLYWYRQTLGQGPEFLTYFQNEAQLEKSRLLSDRFSAERPKGSFSTLEIQRTEQGDSAMYLCASSSRTENEKLFFGSGTQLSVL.

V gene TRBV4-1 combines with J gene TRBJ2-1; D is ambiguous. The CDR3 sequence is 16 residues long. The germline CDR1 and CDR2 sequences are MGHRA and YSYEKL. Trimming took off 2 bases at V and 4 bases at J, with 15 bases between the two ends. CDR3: CASSQPPLLDYNEQFF. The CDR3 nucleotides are TGCGCCAGCAGCCAACCCCCGCTCCTAGATTACAATGAGCAGTTCTTC.

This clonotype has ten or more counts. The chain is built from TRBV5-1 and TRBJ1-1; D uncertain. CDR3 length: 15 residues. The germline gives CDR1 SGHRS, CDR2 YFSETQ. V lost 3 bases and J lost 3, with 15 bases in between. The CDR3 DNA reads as TGCGCCAGCAGCTGGGGAGCTGATGTGGACACTGAAGCTTTCTTT. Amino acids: CASSWGADVDTEAFF.

This CDR3 is CASTKPWDTSGRIYEQYF. In DNA form, the CDR3 reads TGCGCCAGCACCAAACCCTGGGACACTAGCGGGAGGATTTACGAGCAGTACTTC. This chain joins TRBV23-1 and TRBJ2-7, with 12 nucleotides matching TRBD2. TRBV23-1 is an ORF; its function is uncertain. This CDR3 region has 18 residues. V was clipped by 7 bases and J by 4 bases; unmatched bases: 17.

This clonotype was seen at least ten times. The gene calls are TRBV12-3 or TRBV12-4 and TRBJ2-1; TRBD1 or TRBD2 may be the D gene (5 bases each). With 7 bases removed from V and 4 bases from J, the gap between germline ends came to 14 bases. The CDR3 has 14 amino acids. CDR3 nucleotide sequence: TGTGCCAGCACCCCCGGGGCCGCGTACAATGAGCAGTTCTTC. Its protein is CASTPGAAYNEQFF.

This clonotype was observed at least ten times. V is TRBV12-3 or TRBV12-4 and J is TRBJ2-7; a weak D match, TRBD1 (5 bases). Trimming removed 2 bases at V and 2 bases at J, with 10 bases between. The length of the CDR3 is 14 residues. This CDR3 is CASSLRQGTYEQYF. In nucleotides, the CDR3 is TGTGCCAGCAGTTTACGGCAGGGTACCTACGAGCAGTACTTC.

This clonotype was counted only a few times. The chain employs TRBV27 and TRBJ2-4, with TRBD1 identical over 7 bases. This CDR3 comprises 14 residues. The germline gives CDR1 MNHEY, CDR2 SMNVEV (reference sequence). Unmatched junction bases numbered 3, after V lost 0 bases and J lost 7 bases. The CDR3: CASSLSTGWNIQYF. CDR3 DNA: TGTGCCAGCAGTTTATCGACAGGGTGGAACATTCAGTACTTC.

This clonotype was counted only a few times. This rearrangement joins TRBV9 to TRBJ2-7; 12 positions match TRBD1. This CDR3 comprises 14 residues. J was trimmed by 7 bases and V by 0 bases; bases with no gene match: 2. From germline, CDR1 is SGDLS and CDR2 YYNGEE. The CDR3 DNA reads TGTGCCAGCAGCGTAGGGGACAGGGGGCTAGAGCAGTACTTC. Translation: CASSVGDRGLEQYF.

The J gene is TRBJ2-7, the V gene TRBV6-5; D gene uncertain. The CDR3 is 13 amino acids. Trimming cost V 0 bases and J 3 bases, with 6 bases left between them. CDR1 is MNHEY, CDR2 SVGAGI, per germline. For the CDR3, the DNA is TGTGCCAGCAGTTACTCGAGCAACTACGAGCAGTACTTC. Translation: CASSYSSNYEQYF.

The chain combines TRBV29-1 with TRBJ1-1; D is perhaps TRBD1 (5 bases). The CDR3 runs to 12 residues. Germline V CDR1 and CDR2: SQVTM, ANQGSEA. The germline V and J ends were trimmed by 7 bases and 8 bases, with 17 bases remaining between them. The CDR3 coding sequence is TGCAGCGGGGGTCTACCAGGGACGGAAGCTTTCTTT. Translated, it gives CSGGLPGTEAFF.

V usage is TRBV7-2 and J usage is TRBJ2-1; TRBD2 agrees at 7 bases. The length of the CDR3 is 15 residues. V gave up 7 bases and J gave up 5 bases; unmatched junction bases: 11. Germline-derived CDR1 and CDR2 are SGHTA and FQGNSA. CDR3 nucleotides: TGTGCCAGCAAGCAGAGGGCGGGGGAGAACAATGAGCAGTTCTTC. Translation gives CASKQRAGENNEQFF.

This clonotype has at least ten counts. CDR3: CSAKTGNAYNEQFF. DNA for the CDR3: TGCAGTGCCAAGACAGGGAATGCCTACAATGAGCAGTTCTTC. The chain recombines TRBV20-1 with TRBJ2-1, with TRBD1 matching over 7 bases. The CDR3 runs to 14 residues. J was trimmed by 2 bases and V by 6 bases; bases with no gene match: 7. Germline V gene lookup returns CDR1 DFQATT and CDR2 SNEGSKA (reference sequence).

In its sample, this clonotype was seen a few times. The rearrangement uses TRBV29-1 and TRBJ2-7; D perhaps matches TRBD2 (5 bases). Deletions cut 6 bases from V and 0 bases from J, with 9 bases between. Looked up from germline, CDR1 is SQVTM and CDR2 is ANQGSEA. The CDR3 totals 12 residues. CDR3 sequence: CSVSGVSYEQYF. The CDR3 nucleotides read TGCAGCGTGTCCGGGGTCTCCTACGAGCAGTACTTC.

DNA for the CDR3: TGTGCCAGCAGTTCAAGTGTGTTGGGACGCTACGAGCAGTACTTC. It specifies CASSSSVLGRYEQYF. J is TRBJ2-7 and V is TRBV12-3 or TRBV12-4; D may be TRBD1 or TRBD2 (5 bases each). V was trimmed by 4 bases and J by 3 bases, leaving 16 bases between them. This CDR3 has 15 amino acids.

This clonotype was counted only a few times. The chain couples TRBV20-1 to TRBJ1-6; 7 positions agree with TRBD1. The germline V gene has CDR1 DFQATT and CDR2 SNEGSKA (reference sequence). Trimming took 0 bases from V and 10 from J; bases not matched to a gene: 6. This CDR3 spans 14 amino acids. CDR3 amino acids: CSAREQGYGSPLHF. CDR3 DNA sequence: TGCAGTGCTAGAGAACAGGGGTATGGCTCACCCCTCCACTTT.

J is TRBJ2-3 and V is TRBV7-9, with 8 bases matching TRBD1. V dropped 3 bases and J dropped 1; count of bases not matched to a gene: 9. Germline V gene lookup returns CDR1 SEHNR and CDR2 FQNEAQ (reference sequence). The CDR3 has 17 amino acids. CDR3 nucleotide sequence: TGTGCCAGCAGCTTGGGTTTGACAGGGGTGGGCACAGATACGCAGTATTTT. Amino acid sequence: CASSLGLTGVGTDTQYF.

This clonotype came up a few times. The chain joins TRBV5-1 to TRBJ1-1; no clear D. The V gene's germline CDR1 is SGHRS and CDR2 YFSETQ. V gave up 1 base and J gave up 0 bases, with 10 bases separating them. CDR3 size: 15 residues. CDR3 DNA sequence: TGCGCCAGCAGCTTGAGCAGTAACATGAACACTGAAGCTTTCTTT. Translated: CASSLSSNMNTEAFF. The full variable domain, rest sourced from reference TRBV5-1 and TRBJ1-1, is KAGVTQTPRYLIKTRGQQVTLSCSPISGHRSVSWYQQTPGQGLQFLFEYFSETQRNKGNFPGRFSGRQFSNSRSEMNVSTLELGDSALYLCASSLSSNMNTEAFFGQGTRLTVV.

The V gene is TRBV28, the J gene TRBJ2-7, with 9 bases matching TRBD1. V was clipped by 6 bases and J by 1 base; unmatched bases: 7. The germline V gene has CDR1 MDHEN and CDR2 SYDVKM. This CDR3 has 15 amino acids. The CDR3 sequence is CASRFAGTGSYEQYF. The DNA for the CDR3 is TGTGCCAGCAGGTTCGCCGGGACAGGGTCCTACGAGCAGTACTTC.